Presented here are 25 T cell receptor beta chains from one specimen sequenced in a study of graft-versus-host responses after intestinal transplantation. Method: immunoSEQ multiplex PCR; TCRdb's copy keeps in-frame clones and lacks some. The sample carries around 100,000 clones, about 90% recorded once. For these receptors, no antigen is known. This specimen consisted of unstimulated CD4+ T cells sorted from spleen or lymph node cells, obtained before transplant. Source of these receptors: a human donor who was the organ donor for an intestinal transplant.

CDR3: CASSLGSGGDTQYF. CDR3 DNA sequence: TGTGCCAGCAGCTTAGGAAGCGGCGGGGATACGCAGTATTTT. The chain joins TRBV7-9 to TRBJ2-3, with D tentatively TRBD2 (5 bases). The germline CDR1 and CDR2 sequences are SEHNR and FQNEAQ (reference sequence). This CDR3 is built from 14 residues. V was clipped by 1 base and J by 6 bases, with 11 bases between them.

The chain recombines TRBV6-5 with TRBJ2-1, with D unresolved. This CDR3 spans 10 amino acids. Germline lookup yields CDR1 MNHEY and CDR2 SVGAGI. The V end was cut by 2 bases, the J end by 12 bases, with 5 bases between. CDR3 residues: CASSYHRQFF. The DNA of the CDR3 is TGTGCCAGCAGTTACCACCGGCAGTTCTTC.

This sequence joins TRBV5-6 and TRBJ2-7; the match to TRBD1 covers 11 bases. CDR3 size: 14 residues. V trimming: 2 bases; J trimming: 5 bases; junction bases outside the gene matches: 3. Germline V gives CDR1 SGHDT, CDR2 YYEEEE. The CDR3 spells CASSFWDRGNEQYF. CDR3 DNA: TGTGCCAGCAGCTTCTGGGACAGGGGGAACGAGCAGTACTTC. The entire variable domain, with the rest obtained from reference TRBV5-6 and TRBJ2-7, is as follows: DAGVTQSPTHLIKTRGQQVTLRCSPKSGHDTVSWYQQALGQGPQFIFQYYEEEERQRGNFPDRFSGHQFPNYSSELNVNALLLGDSALYLCASSFWDRGNEQYFGPGTRLTVT.

This chain joins TRBV11-2 and TRBJ2-3; no clear D gene. The germline V and J ends were trimmed by 5 bases and 2 bases, with 8 bases remaining between them. The CDR3 sequence is 13 residues long. CDR1 is SGHAT and CDR2 is FQNNGV in the germline V gene. The CDR3 DNA reads TGTGCCAGCAGCCGATGGGCCACAGATACGCAGTATTTT. Its protein product is CASSRWATDTQYF.

The CDR3 here is CASRLQLLTETYNEQFF. The DNA for the CDR3 is TGCGCCAGCCGACTACAATTACTCACAGAGACCTACAATGAGCAGTTCTTC. This chain connects TRBV5-1 to TRBJ2-1; possible D gene TRBD2, 5 bases. The V end lost 7 bases, the J end lost 2 bases, and 22 bases lay between the germline ends. CDR1 is SGHRS, CDR2 YFSETQ, per germline. The CDR3 has 17 residues.

This chain joins TRBV30 and TRBJ2-7; D ambiguous. CDR1 and CDR2 (germline): GTSNPN, SVGIG (reference sequence). The CDR3 runs 14 residues. Trimming pared 1 base from V and 3 bases from J, leaving 13 bases between. CDR3 in DNA: TGTGCCTGGAGTGAATCGGGTGGAGTCTACGAGCAGTACTTC. Translating it yields CAWSESGGVYEQYF.

The chain combines TRBV4-1 with TRBJ1-3, with a weak D call TRBD1 (6 bases). The germline gives CDR1 MGHRA, CDR2 YSYEKL. Between the trimmed V and J ends, which lost 1 base and 7 bases, there was a span of 14 bases. CDR3 length equals 15 residues. The CDR3, as DNA: TGCGCCAGCAGCCAAGTAGGGAGGACAGACAACACCATATATTTT. Translating gives CASSQVGRTDNTIYF.

This sequence joins TRBV5-6 and TRBJ2-1; 9 bases match TRBD1. The CDR3 runs 16 residues. Germline V lookup: CDR1 SGHDT, CDR2 YYEEEE. The V segment lost 6 bases and the J segment 0 bases; nucleotides outside the gene matches: 7. This chain's CDR3 is CASTTGTGSSYNEQFF. The CDR3 DNA follows: TGTGCCAGCACCACCGGGACAGGGAGCTCCTACAATGAGCAGTTCTTC.

This clone was seen a handful of times. This chain links TRBV19 with TRBJ1-2; D gene unclear. CDR1 and CDR2 from the germline V gene are LNHDA and SQIVND (reference sequence). The CDR3 is 13 residues long. V dropped 6 bases and J dropped 4 bases, with 12 bases sitting between them. CDR3 in amino acids: CASRSAELYGYTF. The CDR3 DNA follows: TGTGCCAGTAGGAGTGCGGAACTCTATGGCTACACCTTC.

The chain employs TRBV7-8 and TRBJ1-2, with TRBD1 matching 7 bases. Germline V gene lookup returns CDR1 SGHVS and CDR2 FQNEAQ. The CDR3 runs to 18 residues. The trim removed 5 bases at V and 3 bases at J, leaving 18 bases unmatched. The CDR3 sequence: CASSPVVVPGQTYYGYTF. The CDR3 bases are TGTGCCAGCAGCCCAGTCGTAGTACCGGGACAGACGTACTATGGCTACACCTTC. The full variable domain, in which reference TRBV7-8 and TRBJ1-2 provide the parts outside the CDR3, is GAGVSQSPRYKVAKRGQDVALRCDPISGHVSLFWYQQALGQGPEFLTYFQNEAQLDKSGLPSDRFFAERPEGSVSTLKIQRTQQEDSAVYLCASSPVVVPGQTYYGYTFGSGTRLTVV.

V gene TRBV7-9 combines with J gene TRBJ1-6; possible D gene TRBD1, 6 bases. Trimming removed 3 bases at V and 6 bases at J, with 9 bases between. Germline V gene lookup returns CDR1 SEHNR and CDR2 FQNEAQ (reference sequence). The CDR3 runs 14 residues. CDR3 bases: TGTGCCAGCAGCTTGTTGGGGGCTAATTCACCCCTCCACTTT. Its protein is CASSLLGANSPLHF. Filled out from reference TRBV7-9 and TRBJ1-6, the complete variable domain reads DTGVSQNPRHKITKRGQNVTFRCDPISEHNRLYWYRQTLGQGPEFLTYFQNEAQLEKSRLLSDRFSAERPKGSFSTLEIQRTEQGDSAMYLCASSLLGANSPLHFGNGTRLTVT.

The chain is built from TRBV28 and TRBJ1-2; D gene uncertain. The V end lost 2 bases, the J end lost 8 bases, and 18 bases lay between the germline ends. The V gene's germline CDR1 is MDHEN and CDR2 SYDVKM. CDR3 length equals 15 residues. The CDR3 loop reads CASSLSPFPGEGYTF. The CDR3 nucleotides are TGTGCCAGCAGTTTAAGCCCCTTCCCCGGGGAAGGCTACACCTTC.

V gene TRBV28 combines with J gene TRBJ2-1; 12 bases align to TRBD1. CDR3 size: 16 residues. Germline lookup yields CDR1 MDHEN and CDR2 SYDVKM. The trim removed 3 bases at V and 6 bases at J, leaving 6 bases unmatched. CDR3 residues: CASSFPPGQGANEQFF. For the CDR3, the DNA is TGTGCCAGCAGTTTTCCCCCGGGACAGGGGGCCAATGAGCAGTTCTTC. Drawing the rest from reference TRBV28 and TRBJ2-1, the complete variable domain is DVKVTQSSRYLVKRTGEKVFLECVQDMDHENMFWYRQDPGLGLRLIYFSYDVKMKEKGDIPEGYSVSREKKERFSLILESASTNQTSMYLCASSFPPGQGANEQFFGPGTRLTVL.

The V call is TRBV19, the J call TRBJ1-5; D not resolved. V gave up 3 bases and J gave up 11 bases, with 17 bases separating them. The CDR3 loop spans 14 amino acids. Germline V lookup: CDR1 LNHDA, CDR2 SQIVND (reference sequence). The CDR3 here is CASSIWYSNRAQHF. The DNA for the CDR3 is TGTGCCAGTAGTATTTGGTACAGTAACCGGGCCCAGCATTTT. Together with reference TRBV19 and TRBJ1-5, the CDR3 gives the full variable domain: DGGITQSPKYLFRKEGQNVTLSCEQNLNHDAMYWYRQDPGQGLRLIYYSQIVNDFQKGDIAEGYSVSREKKESFPLTVTSAQKNPTAFYLCASSIWYSNRAQHFGDGTRLSIL.

The genes are TRBV5-1 and TRBJ2-1, with D hard to call. The V gene lost 0 bases and the J gene lost 4 bases, with 14 bases spanning the gap. Germline V gene sequence: CDR1 SGHRS, CDR2 YFSETQ. CDR3 length equals 16 residues. This CDR3 reads CASSLDAGLGYNEQFF. As DNA, the CDR3 is TGCGCCAGCAGCTTGGACGCTGGGTTGGGATACAATGAGCAGTTCTTC.

The chain recombines TRBV6-1 with TRBJ2-1; D may be TRBD1 (5 bases). Germline V gene lookup returns CDR1 MNHNS and CDR2 SASEGT. This CDR3 is 15 amino acids long. Trimming left V 5 bases short and J 0 bases short, with 11 bases between. The CDR3 DNA is TGTGCCAGCAGTCCAGTTAGGGGCTCCTACAATGAGCAGTTCTTC. This encodes CASSPVRGSYNEQFF.

The chain joins TRBV10-1 to TRBJ2-3, with 9 bases that match TRBD1. CDR1 and CDR2 (germline): WNHNN, SYGVQD (reference sequence). The CDR3 sequence is 14 residues long. With V trimmed by 8 bases and J by 3 bases, 6 bases remained unmatched. The CDR3 loop is CASFGTGRTDTQYF. The DNA for the CDR3 is TGCGCCAGCTTCGGGACAGGGAGGACAGATACGCAGTATTTT.

This chain links TRBV4-2 with TRBJ2-7; maybe TRBD2 (7 bases). Trimming pared 4 bases from V and 0 bases from J, leaving 22 bases between. The CDR3 runs to 18 residues. Germline V CDR1 and CDR2: LGHNA, YNFKEQ. The CDR3 nucleotides read TGTGCCAGCAGCCCGTTGGGGGGGCTTAGCGGGCCCTCCTACGAGCAGTACTTC. This translates into CASSPLGGLSGPSYEQYF.

The chain has TRBV16 and TRBJ1-2; D gene unclear. CDR1 is KGHSY, CDR2 FQNENV, per germline. The CDR3 sequence is 15 residues long. Trimming removed 1 base at V and 1 base at J, with 10 bases between. The CDR3 is CASSQYGQVNYGYTF. CDR3 in DNA: TGTGCCAGCAGCCAATATGGGCAGGTTAACTATGGCTACACCTTC.

The CDR3 loop is CASSLKRDGQYF. In nucleotides, the CDR3 is TGTGCCAGCAGCTTGAAAAGGGACGGGCAGTACTTC. The chain combines TRBV5-6 with TRBJ2-7; D could derive from TRBD1 or TRBD2 (5 bases each). This CDR3 has 12 residues. Trimming shortened V by 1 base and J by 9 bases, and 11 bases separated the two germline ends. Germline V lookup: CDR1 SGHDT, CDR2 YYEEEE.

The chain has TRBV27 and TRBJ1-4, with D tentatively TRBD1 (5 bases). The CDR3 loop spans 17 amino acids. Per germline, CDR1 MNHEY and CDR2 SMNVEV (reference sequence). V gave up 1 base and J gave up 3 bases, with 15 bases separating them. The CDR3 spells CASSLWGRGRPNEKLFF. CDR3 DNA: TGTGCCAGCAGTTTATGGGGAAGGGGCAGGCCTAATGAAAAACTGTTTTTT.

The chain carries TRBV7-9 and TRBJ2-7; 8 bases are a match to TRBD1. The CDR3 has 14 residues. V dropped 1 base and J dropped 5; count of bases not matched to a gene: 4. The V gene's germline CDR1 is SEHNR and CDR2 FQNEAQ (reference sequence). In nucleotides, the CDR3 is TGTGCCAGCAGCTTAGGGACAGGGCTCCACGAGCAGTACTTC. Its protein is CASSLGTGLHEQYF.

The rearrangement uses TRBV4-2 and TRBJ1-5; D unresolved. Per germline, CDR1 LGHNA and CDR2 YNFKEQ. Trimming left V 0 bases short and J 4 bases short, with 7 bases between. The CDR3 is made up of 14 amino acids. The CDR3 reads CASSQDRSNQPQHF. The CDR3 nucleotides are TGTGCCAGCAGCCAAGATAGGTCGAATCAGCCCCAGCATTTT.

The chain has TRBV6-5 and TRBJ1-2, with D unresolved. The germline V gene has CDR1 MNHEY and CDR2 SVGAGI. The CDR3 is 11 amino acids. V was pared by 4 bases and J by 11 bases, with 11 bases between. The CDR3 DNA is TGTGCCAGCAGTTTGCGTTCATGGTACACCTTC. The encoded protein is CASSLRSWYTF.

This chain links TRBV30 with TRBJ1-5; D unresolved. V lost 0 bases and J lost 2, with 5 bases in between. Germline loops: CDR1 GTSNPN, CDR2 SVGIG (reference sequence). This CDR3 is built from 13 residues. The CDR3 DNA sequence: TGTGCCTGGAGTGTAATGGGCAATCAGCCCCAGCATTTT. Protein sequence: CAWSVMGNQPQHF.